The T cell receptor beta chain described here comes from a study of blood T cell repertoires in COVID-19. The CDR3 is made up of 19 amino acids. The germline V gene encodes CDR1 MDHEN and CDR2 SYDVKM. The V gene lost 5 bases and the J gene lost 2 bases, with 25 bases spanning the gap. Authors' data handling: Cell counts per sample came from amplifying reference gene primers. Repertoires were generated with immunoSEQ multiplex PCR, while TCRdb's copy carries only in-frame clones and drops some. That table furnishes V, J and clone size, whereas the DNA furnished D and trimming. The sample gives 250,000 to 350,000 clones, approximately 89% of which show up once; around an eighth is in the top ten.

This TCR was sampled from a woman aged 55-75 years with acute or convalescent COVID-19. What was sequenced was peripheral blood. The genes are TRBV28 and TRBJ1-5, with a possible D match to TRBD1 (6 bases). CDR3 loop: CASSPATGPGTVGNQPQHF. The CDR3 region has the DNA TGTGCCAGCAGTCCAGCCACAGGGCCGGGGACGGTTGGCAATCAGCCCCAGCATTTT.